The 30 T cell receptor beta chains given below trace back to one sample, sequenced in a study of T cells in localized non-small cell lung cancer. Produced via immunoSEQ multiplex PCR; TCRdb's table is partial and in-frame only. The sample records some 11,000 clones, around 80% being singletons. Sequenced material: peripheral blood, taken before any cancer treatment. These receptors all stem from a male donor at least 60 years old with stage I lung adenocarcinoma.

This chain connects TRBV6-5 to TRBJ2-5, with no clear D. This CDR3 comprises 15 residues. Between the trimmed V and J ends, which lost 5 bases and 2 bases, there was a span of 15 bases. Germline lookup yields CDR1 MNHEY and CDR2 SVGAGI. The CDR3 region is CASSPGELIQETQYF. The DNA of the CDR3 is TGTGCCAGCAGTCCAGGAGAGCTGATACAAGAGACCCAGTACTTC.

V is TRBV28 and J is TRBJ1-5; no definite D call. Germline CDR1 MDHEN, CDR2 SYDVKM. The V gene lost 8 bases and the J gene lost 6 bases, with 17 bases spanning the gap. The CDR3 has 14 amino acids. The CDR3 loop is CASRSTPRGQPQHF. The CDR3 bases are TGTGCCAGCCGTTCGACACCCCGGGGTCAGCCCCAGCATTTT.

The CDR3: CASSFDPGNYGYTF. In DNA form, the CDR3 reads TGTGCCAGCAGCTTCGATCCGGGGAACTATGGCTACACCTTC. V gene TRBV5-5 combines with J gene TRBJ1-2; no reliable D call. Per germline, CDR1 SGHKS and CDR2 YYEKEE (reference sequence). This CDR3 is built from 14 residues. Trimming took 2 bases from V and 2 from J, leaving 10 bases between them.

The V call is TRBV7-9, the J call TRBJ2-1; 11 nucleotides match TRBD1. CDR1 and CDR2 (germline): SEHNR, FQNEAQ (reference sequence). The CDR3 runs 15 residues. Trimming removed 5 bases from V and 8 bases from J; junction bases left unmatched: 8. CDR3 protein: CASSPGQGAGDEQFF. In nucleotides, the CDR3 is TGTGCCAGCAGCCCCGGACAGGGGGCCGGTGATGAGCAGTTCTTC.

CDR3 residues: CASRTLRAGMGANYGYTF. Written as DNA, the CDR3 is TGTGCCAGCAGAACCCTAAGGGCGGGGATGGGGGCTAACTATGGCTACACCTTC. The chain combines TRBV11-2 with TRBJ1-2; the D gene is possibly TRBD1 (5 bases). The V end was cut by 6 bases, the J end by 0 bases, with 23 bases between. This CDR3 spans 18 amino acids. Germline V gene data show CDR1 as SGHAT and CDR2 as FQNNGV.

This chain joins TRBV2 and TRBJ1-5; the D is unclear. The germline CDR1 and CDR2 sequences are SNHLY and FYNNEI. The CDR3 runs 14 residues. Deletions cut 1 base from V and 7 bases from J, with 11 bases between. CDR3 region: CASSEEEKRQPQHF. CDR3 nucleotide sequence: TGTGCCAGCAGTGAAGAGGAGAAGAGACAGCCCCAGCATTTT.

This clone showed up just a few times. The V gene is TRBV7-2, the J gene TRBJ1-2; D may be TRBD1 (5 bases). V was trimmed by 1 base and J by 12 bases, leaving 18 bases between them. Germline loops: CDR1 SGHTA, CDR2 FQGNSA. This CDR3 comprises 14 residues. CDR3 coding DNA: TGTGCCAGCAGCTTAGGGGCCGGGACGGCTACCCACACCTTC. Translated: CASSLGAGTATHTF. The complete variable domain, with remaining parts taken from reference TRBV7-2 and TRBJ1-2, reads GAGVSQSPSNKVTEKGKDVELRCDPISGHTALYWYRQSLGQGLEFLIYFQGNSAPDKSGLPSDRFSAERTGGSVSTLTIQRTQQEDSAVYLCASSLGAGTATHTFGSGTRLTVV.

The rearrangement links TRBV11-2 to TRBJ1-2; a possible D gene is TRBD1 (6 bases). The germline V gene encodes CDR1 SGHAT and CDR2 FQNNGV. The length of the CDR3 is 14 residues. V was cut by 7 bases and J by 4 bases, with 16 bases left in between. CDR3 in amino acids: CASTPSGTLYGYTF. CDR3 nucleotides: TGTGCCAGCACCCCTTCCGGGACACTCTATGGCTACACCTTC.

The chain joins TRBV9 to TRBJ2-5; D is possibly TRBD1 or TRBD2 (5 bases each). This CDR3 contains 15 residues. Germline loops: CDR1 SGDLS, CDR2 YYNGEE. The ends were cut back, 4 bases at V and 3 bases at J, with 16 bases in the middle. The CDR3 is CASSKRGSTEETQYF. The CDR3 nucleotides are TGTGCCAGCAGCAAGAGGGGATCGACCGAAGAGACCCAGTACTTC.

CDR3 amino acids: CASSPTASGRYEQYF. CDR3 sequence (DNA): TGTGCCAGCAGCCCTACCGCTAGCGGGAGGTACGAGCAGTACTTC. The J gene is TRBJ2-7, the V gene TRBV7-6; 11 nucleotides agree with TRBD2. The germline V gene has CDR1 SGHVS and CDR2 FNYEAQ. This CDR3 is 15 amino acids long. V lost 5 bases, J lost 4 bases, and 7 bases stayed unmatched.

CDR3 DNA: TGTGCCAGCAGTAAAACCGGGACTATCAATCAGCCCCAGCATTTT. Translating it yields CASSKTGTINQPQHF. J is TRBJ1-5 and V is TRBV28, with a weak D call TRBD1 (5 bases). The CDR3 sequence is 15 residues long. Germline V gene lookup returns CDR1 MDHEN and CDR2 SYDVKM. Trimming took 5 bases from V and 3 from J, leaving 14 bases between them.

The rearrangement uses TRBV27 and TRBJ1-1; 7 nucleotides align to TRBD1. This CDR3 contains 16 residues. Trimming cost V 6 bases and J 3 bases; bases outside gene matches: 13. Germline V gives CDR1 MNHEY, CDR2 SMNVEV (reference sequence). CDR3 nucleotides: TGTGCCAGCAGAAGGTGGGCAGGGGGTGGGTACACTGAAGCTTTCTTT. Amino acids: CASRRWAGGGYTEAFF.

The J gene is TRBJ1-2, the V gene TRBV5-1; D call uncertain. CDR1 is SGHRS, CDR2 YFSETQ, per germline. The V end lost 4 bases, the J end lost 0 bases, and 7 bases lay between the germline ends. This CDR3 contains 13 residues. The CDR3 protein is CASSPGTNYGYTF. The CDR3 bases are TGCGCCAGCAGCCCCGGGACTAACTATGGCTACACCTTC.

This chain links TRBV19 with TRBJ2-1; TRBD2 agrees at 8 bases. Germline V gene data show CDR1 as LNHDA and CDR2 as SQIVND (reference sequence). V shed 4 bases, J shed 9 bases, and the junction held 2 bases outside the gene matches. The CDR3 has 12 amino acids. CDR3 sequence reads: CASSRREGEQFF. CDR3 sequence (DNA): TGTGCCAGTAGTAGACGGGAGGGTGAGCAGTTCTTC.

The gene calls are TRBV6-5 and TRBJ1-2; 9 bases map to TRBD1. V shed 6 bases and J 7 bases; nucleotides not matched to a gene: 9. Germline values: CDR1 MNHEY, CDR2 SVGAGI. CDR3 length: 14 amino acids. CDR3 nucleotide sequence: TGTGCCAGCAGCCGAGAACAGGGGGCGCGTGGCTACACCTTC. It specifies CASSREQGARGYTF.

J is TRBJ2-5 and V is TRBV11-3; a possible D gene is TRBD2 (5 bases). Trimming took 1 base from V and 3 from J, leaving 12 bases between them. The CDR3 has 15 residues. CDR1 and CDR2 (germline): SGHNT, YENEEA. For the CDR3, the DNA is TGTGCCAGCAGCTTAGGACTAAACGTAAAAGAGACCCAGTACTTC. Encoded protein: CASSLGLNVKETQYF.

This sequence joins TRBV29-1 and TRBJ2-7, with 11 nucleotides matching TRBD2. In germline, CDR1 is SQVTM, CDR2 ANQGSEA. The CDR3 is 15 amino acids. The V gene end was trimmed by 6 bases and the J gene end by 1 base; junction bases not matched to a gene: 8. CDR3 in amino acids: CSVQKPSGRSYEQYF. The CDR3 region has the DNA TGCAGCGTACAGAAACCTAGCGGGAGGTCCTACGAGCAGTACTTC.

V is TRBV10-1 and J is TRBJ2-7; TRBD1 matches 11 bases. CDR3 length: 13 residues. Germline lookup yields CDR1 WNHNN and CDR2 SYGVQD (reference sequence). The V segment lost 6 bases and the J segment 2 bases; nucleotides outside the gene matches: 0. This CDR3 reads CASRGQGAYEQYF. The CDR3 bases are TGCGCCAGCAGGGGACAGGGGGCCTACGAGCAGTACTTC.

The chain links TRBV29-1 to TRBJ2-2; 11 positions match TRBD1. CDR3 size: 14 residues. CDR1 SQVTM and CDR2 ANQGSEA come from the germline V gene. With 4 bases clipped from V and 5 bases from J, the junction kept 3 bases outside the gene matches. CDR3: CSVGGTGGTGELFF. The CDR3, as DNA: TGCAGCGTTGGGGGGACAGGGGGTACCGGGGAGCTGTTTTTT.

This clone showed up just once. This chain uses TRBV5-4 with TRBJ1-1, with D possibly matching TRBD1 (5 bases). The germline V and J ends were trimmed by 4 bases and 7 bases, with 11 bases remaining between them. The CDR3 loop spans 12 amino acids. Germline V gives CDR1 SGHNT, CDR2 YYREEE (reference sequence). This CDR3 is CASSPRGLEAFF. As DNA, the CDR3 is TGTGCCAGCAGCCCGAGGGGCCTTGAAGCTTTCTTT.

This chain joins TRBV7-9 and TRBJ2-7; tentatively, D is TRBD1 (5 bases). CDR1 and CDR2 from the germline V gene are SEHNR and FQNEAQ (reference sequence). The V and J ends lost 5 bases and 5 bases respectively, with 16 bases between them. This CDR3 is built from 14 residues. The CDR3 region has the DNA TGTGCCAGCAGCCATCCCCCAGGGCTGGACGAGCAGTACTTC. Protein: CASSHPPGLDEQYF.

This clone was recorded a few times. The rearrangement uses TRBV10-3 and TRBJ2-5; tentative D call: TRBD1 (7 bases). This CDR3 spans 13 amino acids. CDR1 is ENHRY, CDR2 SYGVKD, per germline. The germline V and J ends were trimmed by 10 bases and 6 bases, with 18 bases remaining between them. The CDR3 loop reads CANQGGAGQTQYF. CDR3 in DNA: TGTGCCAATCAGGGGGGCGCAGGGCAGACCCAGTACTTC.

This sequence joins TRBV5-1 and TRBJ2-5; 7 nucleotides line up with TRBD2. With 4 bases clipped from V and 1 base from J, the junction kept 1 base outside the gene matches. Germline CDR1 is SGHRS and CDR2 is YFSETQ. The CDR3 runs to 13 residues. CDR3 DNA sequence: TGCGCCAGCAGCAAGCGGGGCCAAGAGACCCAGTACTTC. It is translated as CASSKRGQETQYF.

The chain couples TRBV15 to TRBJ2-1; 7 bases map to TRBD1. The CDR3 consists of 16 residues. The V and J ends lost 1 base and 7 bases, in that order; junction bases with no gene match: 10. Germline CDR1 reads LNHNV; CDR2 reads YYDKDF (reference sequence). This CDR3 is CATSRVVGGLFNEQFF. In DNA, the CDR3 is TGTGCCACCAGCAGAGTAGTAGGGGGCCTATTTAATGAGCAGTTCTTC.

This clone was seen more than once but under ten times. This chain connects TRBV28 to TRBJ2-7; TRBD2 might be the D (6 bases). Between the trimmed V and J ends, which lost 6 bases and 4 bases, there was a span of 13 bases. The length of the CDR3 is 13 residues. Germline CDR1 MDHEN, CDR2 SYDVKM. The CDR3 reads CASSRPGGYEQYF. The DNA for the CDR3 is TGTGCCAGCAGCCGTCCCGGGGGTTACGAGCAGTACTTC. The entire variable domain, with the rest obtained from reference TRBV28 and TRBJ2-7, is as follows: DVKVTQSSRYLVKRTGEKVFLECVQDMDHENMFWYRQDPGLGLRLIYFSYDVKMKEKGDIPEGYSVSREKKERFSLILESASTNQTSMYLCASSRPGGYEQYFGPGTRLTVT.

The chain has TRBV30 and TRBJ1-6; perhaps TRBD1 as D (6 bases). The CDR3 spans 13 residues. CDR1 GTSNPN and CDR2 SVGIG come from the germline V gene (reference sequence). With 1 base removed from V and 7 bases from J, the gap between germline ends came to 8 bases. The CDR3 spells CAWSAGDNSPLHF. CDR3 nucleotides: TGTGCCTGGAGTGCAGGGGACAATTCACCCCTCCACTTT.

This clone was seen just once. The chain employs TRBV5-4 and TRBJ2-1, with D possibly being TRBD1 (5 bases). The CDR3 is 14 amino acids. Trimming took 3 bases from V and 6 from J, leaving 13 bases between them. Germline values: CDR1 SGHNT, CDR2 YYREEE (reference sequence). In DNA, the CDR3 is TGTGCCAGCAGCTCGATATCAGGGTTCAATGAGCAGTTCTTC. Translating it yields CASSSISGFNEQFF.

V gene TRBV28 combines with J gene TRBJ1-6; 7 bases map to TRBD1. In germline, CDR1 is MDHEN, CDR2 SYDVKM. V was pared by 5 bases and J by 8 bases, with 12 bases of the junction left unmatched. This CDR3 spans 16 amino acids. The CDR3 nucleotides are TGTGCCAGCAGTCCCGTCGGGGCAGGGGGTGATTCACCCCTCCACTTT. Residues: CASSPVGAGGDSPLHF.

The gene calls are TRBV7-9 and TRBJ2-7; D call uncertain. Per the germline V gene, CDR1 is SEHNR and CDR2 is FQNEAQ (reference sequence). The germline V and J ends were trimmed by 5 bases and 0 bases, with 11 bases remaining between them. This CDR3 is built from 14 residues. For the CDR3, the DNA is TGTGCCAGCAGCCTCCTGCCGAGCTCCTACGAGCAGTACTTC. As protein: CASSLLPSSYEQYF.

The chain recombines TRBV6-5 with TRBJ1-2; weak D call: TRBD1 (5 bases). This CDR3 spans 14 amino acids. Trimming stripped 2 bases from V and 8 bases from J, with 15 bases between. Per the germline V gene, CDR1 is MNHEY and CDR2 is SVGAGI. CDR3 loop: CASSYVGGAVGYTF. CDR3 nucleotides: TGTGCCAGCAGTTACGTGGGGGGTGCAGTCGGCTACACCTTC.